This TCR beta chain was sequenced in a study of blood T cell repertoires in COVID-19. Study-level information: Acute-phase and convalescent COVID-19 samples originated in the United States, Italy and Spain. PBMCs, B-cell-depleted T cells, or T cells were the source of the cDNA or gDNA that made up the material.

Trimming pared 5 bases from V and 5 bases from J, leaving 8 bases between. CDR1 SGHRS and CDR2 YFSETQ come from the germline V gene. The CDR3 is 11 residues long. Original methodology: Estimated nucleated cell counts came from reference gene primer amplification. The protocol was immunoSEQ multiplex PCR, while the TCRdb copy is restricted to in-frame clones and leaves out a portion. That table supplies the V and J calls and clone size; D and trimming were determined from the DNA. The sample gives fewer than 200,000 clones, about nine tenths of which show up once; around 24% is in the top ten. The rearrangement uses TRBV5-1 and TRBJ2-7, with D tentatively TRBD1 (6 bases). Sequences were obtained from peripheral blood. This TCR came from a man in his 60s with acute or convalescent COVID-19. The CDR3 is CASRQGNEQYF. In DNA form, the CDR3 reads TGCGCCAGCAGACAGGGAAACGAGCAGTACTTC. Complete variable domain (other parts from reference TRBV5-1 and TRBJ2-7): KAGVTQTPRYLIKTRGQQVTLSCSPISGHRSVSWYQQTPGQGLQFLFEYFSETQRNKGNFPGRFSGRQFSNSRSEMNVSTLELGDSALYLCASRQGNEQYFGPGTRLTVT.